The 17 T cell receptor beta chains listed next were all sequenced from one sample in a study of cytotoxic CD8 clonotypes in ibrutinib-treated CLL. The method was immunoSEQ multiplex PCR; TCRdb's version includes in-frame clones alone and lacks a portion of them. The sample records around 130,000 clones, approximately 81% being singletons. Source: PBMCs, taken after 24 months of ibrutinib treatment. The origin of the receptors is a human donor with chronic lymphocytic leukemia.

The chain carries TRBV7-9 and TRBJ1-1; 7 nucleotides match TRBD1. This CDR3 is 15 amino acids long. CDR1 and CDR2 from the germline V gene are SEHNR and FQNEAQ (reference sequence). V gave up 3 bases and J gave up 5 bases; unmatched junction bases: 9. In nucleotides, the CDR3 is TGTGCCAGCAGCTTCTTAAGACAGGGTAGAACTGAAGCTTTCTTT. It codes for CASSFLRQGRTEAFF.

The chain uses TRBV9 and TRBJ1-4; TRBD1 aligns across 10 bases. V lost 0 bases and J lost 0; bases outside the gene matches: 11. This CDR3 spans 20 amino acids. CDR1 and CDR2 from the germline V gene are SGDLS and YYNGEE. The CDR3 region is CASSVDTPGQGSSTNEKLFF. The CDR3 DNA reads TGTGCCAGCAGCGTAGACACACCGGGACAGGGGTCCTCAACTAATGAAAAACTGTTTTTT.

Worth noting for this clone: The missing conserved phenylalanine or tryptophan at the end of this CDR3 makes a read error likely. The chain combines TRBV10-3 with TRBJ1-2; D gene unclear. CDR3 length equals 14 residues. The germline V and J ends were trimmed by 11 bases and 2 bases, with 18 bases remaining between them. Germline V gene sequence: CDR1 ENHRY, CDR2 SYGVKD. CDR3 sequence (DNA): TGTGCCGTCCTTCCGGCAGGACTCAACTATGGCTACACCCTC. This sequence encodes CAVLPAGLNYGYTL.

In regard to this clone: This same CDR3 is encoded by further DNA sequences in the sample. The chain employs TRBV18 and TRBJ2-5; D gene unclear. The germline V and J ends were trimmed by 2 bases and 0 bases, with 1 base remaining between them. Germline V gene sequence: CDR1 KGHSH, CDR2 LQKENI. This CDR3 comprises 12 residues. CDR3 protein: CASSPNQETQYF. Written as DNA, the CDR3 is TGTGCCAGCTCACCAAACCAAGAGACCCAGTACTTC.

CDR3 DNA: TGTGCCAGCAGTTTTTGGCATAACACTGAAGCTTTCTTT. It is translated as CASSFWHNTEAFF. The chain recombines TRBV28 with TRBJ1-1; D unresolved. The germline V and J ends were trimmed by 3 bases and 2 bases, with 7 bases remaining between them. This CDR3 spans 13 amino acids. The germline gives CDR1 MDHEN, CDR2 SYDVKM.

The chain couples TRBV28 to TRBJ1-5; TRBD1 might be the D (5 bases). This CDR3 region has 14 residues. Trimming took 7 bases from V and 6 from J, leaving 16 bases between them. Germline V gene sequence: CDR1 MDHEN, CDR2 SYDVKM. The CDR3 sequence: CASIESGGGQPQHF. For the CDR3, the DNA is TGTGCCAGCATCGAATCGGGGGGGGGTCAGCCCCAGCATTTT.

J is TRBJ2-1 and V is TRBV5-8; 8 bases are shared with TRBD1. Trimming took 4 bases from V and 6 from J; bases not matched to a gene: 3. The germline V gene has CDR1 SGHTS and CDR2 YDEGEE. There are 13 residues in the CDR3. The chain's CDR3 is CASSLTGGNEQFF. The CDR3 DNA is TGTGCCAGCAGCCTCACAGGGGGCAATGAGCAGTTCTTC. The entire variable domain, with the rest obtained from reference TRBV5-8 and TRBJ2-1, is as follows: EAGVTQSPTHLIKTRGQQATLRCSPISGHTSVYWYQQALGLGLQFLLWYDEGEERNRGNFPPRFSGRQFPNYSSELNVNALELEDSALYLCASSLTGGNEQFFGPGTRLTVL.

Written as DNA, the CDR3 is TGTGCCAGCAGCCCCAAGGGACTAGCGCGAGACACCGGGGAGCTGTTTTTT. Translated: CASSPKGLARDTGELFF. This sequence joins TRBV7-9 and TRBJ2-2; TRBD2 agrees at 10 bases. CDR3 length equals 17 residues. V was pared by 5 bases and J by 3 bases, with 9 bases of the junction left unmatched. Germline CDR1 is SEHNR and CDR2 is FQNEAQ (reference sequence).

V gene TRBV18 combines with J gene TRBJ2-5; 8 bases align to TRBD2. Germline V gene sequence: CDR1 KGHSH, CDR2 LQKENI. V trimming: 3 bases; J trimming: 5 bases; junction bases outside the gene matches: 8. The length of the CDR3 is 15 residues. CDR3 sequence: CASSPKTSVRETQYF. The CDR3 nucleotides are TGTGCCAGCTCACCTAAGACTAGCGTAAGGGAGACCCAGTACTTC.

Here the CDR3 DNA reads TGTGCCAGCAGTTACGAGGGGCGATCCAGCGAGCAGTACTTC. Its protein is CASSYEGRSSEQYF. V is TRBV6-5 and J is TRBJ2-7; D is possibly TRBD1 or TRBD2 (5 bases each). Per germline, CDR1 MNHEY and CDR2 SVGAGI. The germline V and J ends were trimmed by 2 bases and 6 bases, with 14 bases remaining between them. CDR3 length equals 14 residues.

A single count supports this clone. V gene TRBV18 combines with J gene TRBJ2-7; unclear D gene. Germline V gene sequence: CDR1 KGHSH, CDR2 LQKENI. The CDR3 extends over 13 amino acids. Trimming stripped 6 bases from V and 9 bases from J, with 18 bases between. CDR3 in amino acids: CASSPDTERRQYF. The CDR3 bases are TGTGCCAGCTCGCCTGACACAGAGAGGCGGCAGTACTTC. The full variable domain, rest sourced from reference TRBV18 and TRBJ2-7, is NAGVMQNPRHLVRRRGQEARLRCSPMKGHSHVYWYRQLPEEGLKFMVYLQKENIIDESGMPKERFSAEFPKEGPSILRIQQVVRGDSAAYFCASSPDTERRQYFGPGTRLTVT.

CDR3 residues: CASSIFPGTQINYGYTF. DNA of the CDR3: TGTGCCAGTAGTATTTTCCCCGGGACACAGATTAACTATGGCTACACCTTC. The gene calls are TRBV19 and TRBJ1-2, with D possibly TRBD1 on 6 matching bases. Germline V CDR1 and CDR2: LNHDA, SQIVND (reference sequence). The CDR3 contains 17 residues. V dropped 3 bases and J dropped 1 base, with 18 bases sitting between them.

This clone was detected ten times or more. The V and J genes are TRBV7-2 and TRBJ2-3, with D maybe TRBD2 (6 bases). This CDR3 is built from 14 residues. Germline values: CDR1 SGHTA, CDR2 FQGNSA. The V end was cut by 2 bases, the J end by 12 bases, with 18 bases between. CDR3 coding DNA: TGTGCCAGCAGCTTATCAAAGTCCGGGACTCAACAGTATTTT. Protein: CASSLSKSGTQQYF.

This chain links TRBV7-2 with TRBJ2-7, with D tentatively TRBD1 (5 bases). Germline values: CDR1 SGHTA, CDR2 FQGNSA. The V gene lost 5 bases and the J gene lost 2 bases, with 13 bases spanning the gap. This CDR3 has 14 residues. The CDR3 protein is CASSPNRSPYEQYF. As DNA, the CDR3 is TGTGCCAGCAGCCCCAACAGGAGTCCCTACGAGCAGTACTTC.

J is TRBJ1-2 and V is TRBV19, with D hard to call. The germline V gene has CDR1 LNHDA and CDR2 SQIVND (reference sequence). The CDR3 is made up of 10 amino acids. V was trimmed by 7 bases and J by 3 bases, leaving 3 bases between them. CDR3 protein: CASKDYGYTF. The CDR3 DNA follows: TGTGCCAGTAAGGACTATGGCTACACCTTC.

This clone was counted a few times. This sequence joins TRBV7-2 and TRBJ2-3; D possibly matches TRBD1 or TRBD2 (5 bases each). The V end was cut by 6 bases, the J end by 3 bases, with 19 bases between. Germline V gene lookup returns CDR1 SGHTA and CDR2 FQGNSA. The CDR3 is made up of 16 amino acids. CDR3 nucleotides: TGTGCCAGCAGGTTTTTAGGGGAGACCCGAACAGATACGCAGTATTTT. It specifies CASRFLGETRTDTQYF.

The chain employs TRBV7-9 and TRBJ2-2, with TRBD2 matching over 7 bases. This CDR3 spans 13 amino acids. Germline CDR1 and CDR2: SEHNR and FQNEAQ (reference sequence). After removal of 11 bases from V and 4 bases from J, the junction contained 7 bases not matched to a gene. As DNA, the CDR3 is TGTGCCGGCGGGGGAAGTTCCACCGGGGAGCTGTTTTTT. Encoded protein: CAGGGSSTGELFF.